The clone carrying this T cell receptor beta chain came up many times. Its specificity is unknown. UMIs and sample barcodes were carried by the TCR alpha and TCR beta cDNA libraries that 5'RACE produced using constant-segment primers. Using its own MiXCR run on the 5' RACE reads, TCRdb lists one record per CDR3 protein. The data show over 10,000 distinct CDR3 sequences, roughly 15% seen once. The sample originates from a study of T-cell memory formation after mild COVID-19. Points from the study as a whole: Pre-infection memory held some responding clones, suggesting pre-existing cross-reactive T cells responded. CD4+ contracting clones were mainly CM and EM; CD8+ ones, EMRA.

This CDR3 is 14 amino acids long. V lost 10 bases and J lost 4, with 19 bases in between. In germline, CDR1 is MNHEY, CDR2 SVGEGT. The chain has TRBV6-2 or TRBV6-3 and TRBJ1-2; D not certain. This TCR came from a man between 18 and 35 years old who had mild COVID-19 (a few samples of this study predate the infection). Cell type and time point are not known. Sequencing was done on a sample of PBMCs or a T cell subset sorted from them (not recorded which). CDR3 sequence: CAIHPDRELYGYTF. DNA of the CDR3: TGTGCCATCCATCCGGACCGTGAACTCTATGGCTACACCTTC.